This T cell receptor (beta chain) was sequenced for a study of Ad26.COV2.S vaccination and SARS-CoV-2 variants. The overall study: Donor was assigned to the Ad26.COV2.S arm of trial COV1001. Study-wide results and caveats: Responses of T cells in total may have been underestimated by the TCR breadth and depth analyses.

The germline V gene has CDR1 MNHEY and CDR2 SVGEGT. The length of the CDR3 is 17 residues. Trimming took off 6 bases at V and 7 bases at J, with 24 bases between the two ends. Clones were sequenced by immunoSEQ multiplex PCR, and TCRdb holds only the in-frame ones, with some missing. The data contain 320,000 or so clones, roughly 90% of them seen just once; the ten biggest clones take up approximately 5%. Regarding treatment: about 20 received Ad26.COV2.S at low or high dose, single or two shots; a few received placebo; per-sample allocation not given. At day 63 after the first vaccine or placebo injection, samples were drawn. Boston provided a donor who was an adult aged 18-55 years. Comments on this clone: No antigen is known for it.

V and J are TRBV6-2 or TRBV6-3 and TRBJ1-4; possibly TRBD1 for D (6 bases). This receptor was obtained from a person between 18 and 65 years old who received the Ad26.COV2.S COVID-19 vaccine or a placebo. The material sequenced was peripheral blood, taken in a trial of Ad26.COV2.S vaccine versus placebo. The CDR3 DNA reads TGTGCCAGCAGCCGACACCGGAGACAGGAAGAATTTGAAAAACTGTTTTTT. This gives the protein CASSRHRRQEEFEKLFF.